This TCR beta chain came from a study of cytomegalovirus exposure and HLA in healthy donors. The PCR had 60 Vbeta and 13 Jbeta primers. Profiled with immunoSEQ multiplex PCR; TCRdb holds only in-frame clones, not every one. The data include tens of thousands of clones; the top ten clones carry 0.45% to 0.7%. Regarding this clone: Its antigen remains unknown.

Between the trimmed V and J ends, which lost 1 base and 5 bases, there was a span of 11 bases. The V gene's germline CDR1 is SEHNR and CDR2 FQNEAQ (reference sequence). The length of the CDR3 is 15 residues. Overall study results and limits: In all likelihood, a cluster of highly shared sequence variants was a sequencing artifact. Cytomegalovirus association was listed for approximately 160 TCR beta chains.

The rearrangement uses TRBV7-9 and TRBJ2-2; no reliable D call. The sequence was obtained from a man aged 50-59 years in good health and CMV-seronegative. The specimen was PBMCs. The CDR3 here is CASSLVPSITGELFF. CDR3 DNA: TGTGCCAGCAGCTTAGTACCCTCTATTACCGGGGAGCTGTTTTTT.